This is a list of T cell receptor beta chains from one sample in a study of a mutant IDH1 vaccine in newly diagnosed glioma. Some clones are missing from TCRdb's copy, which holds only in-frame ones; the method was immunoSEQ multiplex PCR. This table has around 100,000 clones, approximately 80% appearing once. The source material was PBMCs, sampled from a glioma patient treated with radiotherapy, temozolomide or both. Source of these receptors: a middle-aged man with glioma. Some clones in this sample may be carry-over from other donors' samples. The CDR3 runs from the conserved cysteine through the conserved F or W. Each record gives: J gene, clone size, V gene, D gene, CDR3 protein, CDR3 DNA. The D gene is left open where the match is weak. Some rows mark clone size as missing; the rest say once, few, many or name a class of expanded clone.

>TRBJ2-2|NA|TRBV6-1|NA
CASSVLDNTGELFF
TGTGCCAGCAGTGTCTTGGACAACACCGGGGAGCTGTTTTTT
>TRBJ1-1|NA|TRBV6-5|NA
CASSYRRMNTEAFF
TGTGCCAGCAGTTACCGCCGTATGAACACTGAAGCTTTCTTT
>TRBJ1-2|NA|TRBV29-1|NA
CSVDETSRGYTF
TGCAGCGTTGATGAAACCTCCAGGGGCTACACCTTC
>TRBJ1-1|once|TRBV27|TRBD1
CASSLRDRASEAFF
TGTGCCAGCAGCCTCCGGGACAGGGCTTCTGAAGCTTTCTTT
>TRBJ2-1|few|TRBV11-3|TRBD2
CASSLGDSGGANEQFF
TGTGCCAGCAGCTTAGGTGATAGCGGGGGGGCCAATGAGCAGTTCTTC
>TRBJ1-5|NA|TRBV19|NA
CASSIDLPGPGNQPQHF
TGTGCCAGTAGTATAGATCTTCCGGGACCGGGCAATCAGCCCCAGCATTTT
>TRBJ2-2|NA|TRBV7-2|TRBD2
CASSLGAAGALSTGELFF
TGTGCCAGCAGCTTAGGGGCAGCGGGGGCGTTGAGCACCGGGGAGCTGTTTTTT
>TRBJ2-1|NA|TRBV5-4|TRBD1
CASTRWGQGTVYGNEQFF
TGTGCCAGCACAAGGTGGGGACAGGGTACGGTTTATGGCAATGAGCAGTTCTTC
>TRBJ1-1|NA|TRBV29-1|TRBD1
CSGTGIGNTEAFF
TGCAGCGGGACAGGGATTGGGAACACTGAAGCTTTCTTT
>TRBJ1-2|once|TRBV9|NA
CASSNGARDGYTF
TGTGCCAGCAGCAACGGGGCACGGGATGGCTACACCTTC
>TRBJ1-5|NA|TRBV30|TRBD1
CAWSSGGDQPQHF
TGTGCCTGGAGTTCAGGGGGCGATCAGCCCCAGCATTTT
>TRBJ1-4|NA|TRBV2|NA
CASSEATIAEKLFF
TGTGCCAGCAGTGAAGCGACTATCGCAGAAAAACTGTTTTTT
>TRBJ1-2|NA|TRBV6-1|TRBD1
CASSPRQGQYGYTF
TGTGCCAGCAGTCCCCGACAGGGACAGTATGGCTACACCTTC
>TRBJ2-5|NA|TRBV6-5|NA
CASSYSVRGQETQYF
TGTGCCAGCAGTTACAGTGTACGGGGCCAAGAGACCCAGTACTTC
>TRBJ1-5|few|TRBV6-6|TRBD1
CASMRQGADQPQHF
TGTGCCAGCATGAGACAGGGGGCAGACCAGCCCCAGCATTTT
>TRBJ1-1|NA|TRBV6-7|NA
CASSHPGGTNTEAFF
TGTGCCAGCAGTCATCCCGGGGGAACAAACACTGAAGCTTTCTTT
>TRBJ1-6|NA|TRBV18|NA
CASSPLYRGAVERSSYNSPLHF
TGTGCCAGCTCACCCTTATACCGGGGGGCAGTTGAAAGGAGCTCCTATAATTCACCCCTCCACTTT
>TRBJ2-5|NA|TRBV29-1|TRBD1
CSGSGTGGETQYF
TGCAGCGGCTCCGGGACAGGGGGAGAGACCCAGTACTTC
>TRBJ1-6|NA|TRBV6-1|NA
CASSEIFLDSPLHF
TGTGCCAGCAGTGAAATTTTCTTAGATTCACCCCTCCACTTT
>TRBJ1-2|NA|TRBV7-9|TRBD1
CASSFLPGQGVYGYTF
TGTGCCAGCAGCTTTCTTCCGGGACAGGGAGTCTATGGCTACACCTTC
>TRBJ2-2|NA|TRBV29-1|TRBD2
CSVLLSSGGANTGELFF
TGCAGCGTTTTATTGTCCAGCGGGGGGGCGAACACCGGGGAGCTGTTTTTT
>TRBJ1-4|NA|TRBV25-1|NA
CASSESAGFVGKLFF
TGTGCCAGCAGTGAATCGGCGGGGTTTGTGGGAAAACTGTTTTTT
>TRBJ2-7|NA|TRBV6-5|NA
CASSPGTTYEQYF
TGTGCCAGCAGCCCCGGGACAACCTACGAGCAGTACTTC
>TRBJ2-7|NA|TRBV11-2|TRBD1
CASSQGTASYEQYF
TGTGCCAGCAGCCAAGGGACAGCCTCCTACGAGCAGTACTTC
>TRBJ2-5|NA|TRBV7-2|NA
CASSLAGETQYF
TGTGCCAGCAGCTTAGCGGGAGAGACCCAGTACTTC